One and the same sample provided the 32 T cell receptor beta chains below, sequenced in a study of memory CD4+ T cells and cytomegalovirus serostatus. Single viable CD3+CD4+CD8-CD45RO+ cells were sorted as the memory CD4+ T cells. Profiled with immunoSEQ multiplex PCR; TCRdb holds only in-frame clones, not every one. The sample records just under 65,000 clones, 75% to 80% being singletons. The sample was memory CD4+ T cells from blood. Receptors were obtained from an adult in good health and CMV-seronegative.

The chain carries TRBV28 and TRBJ2-3; D may be TRBD1 (5 bases). CDR1 and CDR2 (germline): MDHEN, SYDVKM. The CDR3 is 15 residues long. Trimming left V 3 bases short and J 2 bases short, with 12 bases between. The CDR3 protein is CASSFAGPLTDTQYF. In nucleotides, the CDR3 is TGTGCCAGCAGTTTCGCAGGGCCACTCACAGATACGCAGTATTTT. Full variable domain (missing parts from reference TRBV28 and TRBJ2-3): DVKVTQSSRYLVKRTGEKVFLECVQDMDHENMFWYRQDPGLGLRLIYFSYDVKMKEKGDIPEGYSVSREKKERFSLILESASTNQTSMYLCASSFAGPLTDTQYFGPGTRLTVL.

The chain combines TRBV7-3 with TRBJ2-5; D is perhaps TRBD2 (5 bases). Trimming shortened V by 3 bases and J by 2 bases, and 16 bases separated the two germline ends. In germline, CDR1 is SGHTA, CDR2 FQGTGA. There are 16 residues in the CDR3. The CDR3 DNA reads TGTGCCAGCAGCTTGGGCCCAGCGGCCCTGCAAGAGACCCAGTACTTC. It codes for CASSLGPAALQETQYF.

The V call is TRBV30, the J call TRBJ1-5; possible D gene TRBD1, 6 bases. This CDR3 is 15 amino acids long. V shed 3 bases and J shed 0 bases, with 12 bases lying between them. Per the germline V gene, CDR1 is GTSNPN and CDR2 is SVGIG (reference sequence). In nucleotides, the CDR3 is TGTGCCTGGAGCCCAACAGGGTTTAGCAATCAGCCCCAGCATTTT. Encoded protein: CAWSPTGFSNQPQHF.

The J gene is TRBJ2-2, the V gene TRBV30, with D possibly matching TRBD1 (6 bases). V lost 3 bases and J lost 3, with 11 bases in between. CDR1 is GTSNPN, CDR2 SVGIG, per germline (reference sequence). This CDR3 is built from 14 residues. CDR3 protein: CAWSLGQDTGELFF. The CDR3 nucleotides read TGTGCCTGGAGCTTGGGACAAGACACCGGGGAGCTGTTTTTT.

V and J are TRBV6-5 and TRBJ2-7; TRBD1 aligns across 9 bases. The germline V gene has CDR1 MNHEY and CDR2 SVGAGI. This CDR3 spans 14 amino acids. V trimming: 7 bases; J trimming: 7 bases; junction bases outside the gene matches: 11. CDR3 sequence reads: CASNPGTGIREQYF. CDR3 bases: TGTGCCAGCAATCCCGGGACAGGGATCAGGGAGCAGTACTTC.

The chain recombines TRBV4-2 with TRBJ2-5, with TRBD1 as a possible D gene (6 bases). The ends were cut back, 0 bases at V and 4 bases at J, with 9 bases in the middle. The germline CDR1 and CDR2 sequences are LGHNA and YNFKEQ. This CDR3 region has 14 residues. The CDR3 bases are TGTGCCAGCAGCCAAGAGACAGGAGGAGAGACCCAGTACTTC. It is translated as CASSQETGGETQYF.

The genes are TRBV11-2 and TRBJ1-2, with D maybe TRBD1 (5 bases). Trimming took off 5 bases at V and 4 bases at J, with 11 bases between the two ends. CDR1 is SGHAT, CDR2 FQNNGV, per germline. The CDR3 is made up of 13 amino acids. The CDR3 region is CASSPDSSYGYTF. Here the CDR3 DNA reads TGTGCCAGCAGCCCCGACAGCTCCTATGGCTACACCTTC.

This chain uses TRBV6-6 with TRBJ2-1, with 11 bases lining up with TRBD2. This CDR3 is 15 amino acids long. CDR1 is MNHNY, CDR2 SVGAGI, per germline (reference sequence). V trimming: 4 bases; J trimming: 5 bases; junction bases outside the gene matches: 4. CDR3 nucleotide sequence: TGTGCCAGCAGTTCCGGGACTAGCGGAGACAATGAGCAGTTCTTC. This codes for CASSSGTSGDNEQFF.

The genes are TRBV10-3 and TRBJ2-2, with 9 bases that match TRBD2. Germline CDR1 ENHRY, CDR2 SYGVKD. CDR3 size: 14 residues. The junction had 8 bases not matched to a gene; V was cut back by 10 bases and J by 5 bases. The CDR3 DNA reads as TGTGCCACAGCGGGACTAGCATCGACCGGGGAGCTGTTTTTT. It encodes CATAGLASTGELFF.

The CDR3 bases are TGTGCCAGCAGCTTTTCGCTAGGCCAAGAGACCCAGTACTTC. Encoded protein: CASSFSLGQETQYF. The genes are TRBV7-2 and TRBJ2-5, with unresolved D. The CDR3 length is 14 residues. Germline V gene lookup returns CDR1 SGHTA and CDR2 FQGNSA. V was shortened by 3 bases and J by 1 base, with 9 bases between the two germline ends.

The rearrangement joins TRBV19 to TRBJ1-4; 9 nucleotides align to TRBD1. The trim removed 0 bases at V and 8 bases at J, leaving 4 bases unmatched. Germline V gene sequence: CDR1 LNHDA, CDR2 SQIVND (reference sequence). The CDR3 runs 15 residues. CDR3 DNA: TGTGCCAGTAGTATAGATGGGACAGGGAGAGAAAAACTGTTTTTT. It encodes CASSIDGTGREKLFF. The entire variable domain, with the rest obtained from reference TRBV19 and TRBJ1-4, is as follows: DGGITQSPKYLFRKEGQNVTLSCEQNLNHDAMYWYRQDPGQGLRLIYYSQIVNDFQKGDIAEGYSVSREKKESFPLTVTSAQKNPTAFYLCASSIDGTGREKLFFGSGTQLSVL.

The chain is built from TRBV18 and TRBJ1-2; possible D gene TRBD1, 5 bases. This CDR3 contains 14 residues. Germline assignment: CDR1 KGHSH and CDR2 LQKENI. Deletions cut 1 base from V and 5 bases from J, with 11 bases between. Here the CDR3 DNA reads TGTGCCAGCTCACCACAGAGGGGAGGATATGGCTACACCTTC. Translation gives CASSPQRGGYGYTF.

This chain connects TRBV18 to TRBJ2-3; 9 bases align to TRBD1. There are 16 residues in the CDR3. CDR1 is KGHSH, CDR2 LQKENI, per germline. The J segment lost 2 bases and the V segment lost 4 bases, leaving 7 bases of the junction unmatched. This chain's CDR3 is CASSRDRGSPTDTQYF. The CDR3 coding sequence is TGTGCCAGCTCACGCGACAGGGGGAGTCCCACAGATACGCAGTATTTT.

This chain joins TRBV27 and TRBJ1-5; 7 nucleotides agree with TRBD1. Germline V CDR1 and CDR2: MNHEY, SMNVEV (reference sequence). V shed 3 bases and J 6 bases; nucleotides not matched to a gene: 8. CDR3 length: 15 amino acids. CDR3 in amino acids: CASSFRQGAGQPQHF. CDR3 sequence (DNA): TGTGCCAGCAGTTTTAGACAGGGTGCCGGTCAGCCCCAGCATTTT.

By share of the sample, this clone is medium-sized. The rearrangement joins TRBV30 to TRBJ1-5; D remains unclear. This CDR3 has 12 amino acids. The germline gives CDR1 GTSNPN, CDR2 SVGIG (reference sequence). Trimming removed 4 bases from V and 4 bases from J, with 8 bases in between. The CDR3, as DNA: TGTGCCTGGAACGACGGTAATCAGCCCCAGCATTTT. It translates to CAWNDGNQPQHF.

The chain uses TRBV13 and TRBJ2-1, with 12 bases lining up with TRBD2. This CDR3 is 15 amino acids long. Germline V gives CDR1 PRHDT, CDR2 FYEKMQ (reference sequence). With V trimmed by 5 bases and J by 9 bases, 8 bases remained unmatched. The CDR3 sequence: CASSIPSGGAGEQFF. The CDR3 nucleotides read TGTGCCAGCAGCATCCCTAGCGGGGGGGCCGGTGAGCAGTTCTTC.

The chain combines TRBV7-6 with TRBJ1-5, with TRBD1 matching over 9 bases. V gave up 5 bases and J gave up 8 bases; unmatched junction bases: 4. The CDR3 loop spans 13 amino acids. Germline lookup yields CDR1 SGHVS and CDR2 FNYEAQ. The CDR3 loop is CASSRTGAEPQHF. CDR3 in DNA: TGTGCCAGCAGCCGGACAGGGGCCGAGCCCCAGCATTTT.

Comments on this clone: This could be a read error, since a much larger clone is one nucleotide away. Other DNA sequences of this sample code for an identical CDR3. V usage is TRBV29-1 and J usage is TRBJ1-2; the match to TRBD1 covers 7 bases. Germline lookup yields CDR1 SQVTM and CDR2 ANQGSEA. The CDR3 sequence is 14 residues long. The CDR3 spells CSVRPVQGRGGYTF. The DNA of the CDR3 is TGCAGTGTTAGGCCCGTACAGGGGCGGGGTGGCTACACCTTC.

This rearrangement joins TRBV4-1 to TRBJ1-2; a weak D match, TRBD1 (5 bases). V gave up 0 bases and J gave up 2 bases, with 7 bases separating them. This CDR3 region has 14 residues. Germline CDR1 reads MGHRA; CDR2 reads YSYEKL. The CDR3 spells CASSQDSGNYGYTF. CDR3 nucleotides: TGCGCCAGCAGCCAAGATTCAGGGAACTATGGCTACACCTTC.

The chain couples TRBV5-5 to TRBJ1-1; D is uncertain. The germline V and J ends were trimmed by 4 bases and 3 bases, with 13 bases remaining between them. CDR1 SGHKS and CDR2 YYEKEE come from the germline V gene (reference sequence). The CDR3 is made up of 14 amino acids. CDR3 DNA: TGTGCCAGCAGCATTAACAGTCTAGACACTGAAGCTTTCTTT. Translation gives CASSINSLDTEAFF.

This clone was seen a handful of times. The gene calls are TRBV5-4 and TRBJ1-2; the match to TRBD1 covers 8 bases. The germline V gene has CDR1 SGHNT and CDR2 YYREEE (reference sequence). This CDR3 spans 17 amino acids. Unmatched junction bases numbered 8, after V lost 0 bases and J lost 1 base. The CDR3 sequence is CASSLVRTGRDNYGYTF. As DNA, the CDR3 is TGTGCCAGCAGCTTGGTACGGACAGGGCGGGATAACTATGGCTACACCTTC.

The V gene is TRBV5-1, the J gene TRBJ2-5, with D perhaps matching TRBD1 (5 bases). The germline V gene has CDR1 SGHRS and CDR2 YFSETQ. With 0 bases removed from V and 1 base from J, the gap between germline ends came to 7 bases. The CDR3 covers 14 residues. The CDR3 region has the DNA TGCGCCAGCAGCTTGGTAGACAGCCAAGAGACCCAGTACTTC. Translating it yields CASSLVDSQETQYF. The variable domain in full, with the rest retrieved from reference TRBV5-1 and TRBJ2-5, is KAGVTQTPRYLIKTRGQQVTLSCSPISGHRSVSWYQQTPGQGLQFLFEYFSETQRNKGNFPGRFSGRQFSNSRSEMNVSTLELGDSALYLCASSLVDSQETQYFGPGTRLLVL.

This clone appeared a few times. The rearrangement uses TRBV7-9 and TRBJ1-3; 11 bases align to TRBD1. Trimming took 5 bases from V and 0 from J; bases not matched to a gene: 6. Germline values: CDR1 SEHNR, CDR2 FQNEAQ (reference sequence). CDR3 size: 17 residues. CDR3 loop: CASSPWGTGGSGNTIYF. The CDR3 DNA reads TGTGCCAGCAGCCCATGGGGGACAGGGGGCTCTGGAAACACCATATATTTT.

J is TRBJ1-3 and V is TRBV5-5; unclear D gene. The CDR3 covers 14 residues. Germline-derived CDR1 and CDR2 are SGHKS and YYEKEE (reference sequence). Deletions cut 4 bases from V and 0 bases from J, with 8 bases between. The CDR3 here is CASSPQSSGNTIYF. The CDR3 nucleotides are TGTGCCAGCAGCCCTCAGAGCTCTGGAAACACCATATATTTT.

The CDR3 DNA reads as TGCGCCAGCAGCTTGCAGGGGGCGATTGACACTGAAGCTTTCTTT. This encodes CASSLQGAIDTEAFF. The chain has TRBV5-1 and TRBJ1-1; 8 nucleotides align to TRBD1. Germline V gene data show CDR1 as SGHRS and CDR2 as YFSETQ. J was trimmed by 3 bases and V by 1 base; bases with no gene match: 5. This CDR3 region has 15 residues.

The chain uses TRBV5-1 and TRBJ1-2; 9 bases match TRBD1. The length of the CDR3 is 14 residues. The V gene's germline CDR1 is SGHRS and CDR2 YFSETQ. V shed 3 bases and J 8 bases; nucleotides not matched to a gene: 8. CDR3 nucleotide sequence: TGCGCCAGCAGCTCGGGGAGACAGGGGGACGGCTACACCTTC. Its translation is CASSSGRQGDGYTF.

The chain joins TRBV25-1 to TRBJ2-7, with 7 bases that match TRBD1. This CDR3 spans 12 amino acids. Unmatched junction bases numbered 3, after V lost 5 bases and J lost 5 bases. Germline values: CDR1 MGHDK, CDR2 SYGVNS. DNA for the CDR3: TGTGCCAGCAGTAACAGGGGCGACGAGCAGTACTTC. Translated, it gives CASSNRGDEQYF.

This chain joins TRBV13 and TRBJ1-2; D is undetermined. V was shortened by 4 bases and J by 2 bases, with 8 bases between the two germline ends. The CDR3 loop spans 13 amino acids. Germline loops: CDR1 PRHDT, CDR2 FYEKMQ (reference sequence). Here the CDR3 DNA reads TGTGCCAGCAGCTCCCGTCTGAACTATGGCTACACCTTC. Protein product: CASSSRLNYGYTF.

The chain has TRBV10-2 and TRBJ1-2; D is possibly TRBD1 (6 bases). Trimming left V 3 bases short and J 5 bases short, with 16 bases between. Germline V gives CDR1 WSHSY, CDR2 SAAADI. There are 15 residues in the CDR3. CDR3 DNA: TGCGCCAGCAGTGACCCTTCGACAGGATCATATGGCTACACCTTC. Protein: CASSDPSTGSYGYTF.

A word on this clone: Other DNA variants within this sample encode the same CDR3. This chain links TRBV27 with TRBJ1-2; 8 bases fit TRBD1. The CDR3 extends over 12 amino acids. The germline V gene has CDR1 MNHEY and CDR2 SMNVEV (reference sequence). J was trimmed by 7 bases and V by 5 bases; bases with no gene match: 3. Here the CDR3 DNA reads TGTGCCAGCAGTAGGACAGGGTCTGGCTACACCTTC. Translated, it gives CASSRTGSGYTF.

The V call is TRBV29-1, the J call TRBJ2-2, with D perhaps matching TRBD2 (7 bases). The CDR3 is 14 residues long. Trimming stripped 5 bases from V and 4 bases from J, with 14 bases between. The germline V gene has CDR1 SQVTM and CDR2 ANQGSEA. CDR3 coding DNA: TGCAGCGTTAAGAAGGGGGGGGGCACCGGGGAGCTGTTTTTT. It translates to CSVKKGGGTGELFF.

The chain is built from TRBV27 and TRBJ1-5; D uncertain. The germline CDR1 and CDR2 sequences are MNHEY and SMNVEV (reference sequence). V was shortened by 2 bases and J by 1 base, with 3 bases between the two germline ends. This CDR3 has 13 amino acids. In nucleotides, the CDR3 is TGTGCCAGCAGTTTAAAAAGCAATCAGCCCCAGCATTTT. Translating gives CASSLKSNQPQHF.